The T cell receptor beta chain described here comes from a study of shared clonotypes between healthy human individuals. General study findings and limits: Memory subsets had estimated richness that was generally smaller than that of naive subsets.

Researchers partitioned CD4+ cells into CD45RA+ naive and CD45RA-negative memory subsets. Sequenced by immunoSEQ multiplex PCR; TCRdb stores in-frame clones only, minus some. Among about 990,000 clones, 78% were seen once, and the ten largest hold around 0.6%. Germline V gives CDR1 SGHRS, CDR2 YFSETQ. The V and J ends lost 4 bases and 0 bases respectively, with 14 bases between them. This CDR3 is 16 amino acids long. To note about this clone: The target antigen is unknown.

The chain carries TRBV5-1 and TRBJ1-3; no definite D call. Sequences were obtained from memory CD4+ T cells from PBMCs. The subset here: CD45RA-negative fraction. The receptor was isolated from a man aged 18-30 years in good health. Some clones in this sample may be carry-over from other donors' samples. The CDR3 sequence is CASSPQDPSSGNTIYF. DNA for the CDR3: TGCGCCAGCAGCCCGCAGGATCCGAGCTCTGGAAACACCATATATTTT. The variable domain in full, completed from reference TRBV5-1 and TRBJ1-3, reads KAGVTQTPRYLIKTRGQQVTLSCSPISGHRSVSWYQQTPGQGLQFLFEYFSETQRNKGNFPGRFSGRQFSNSRSEMNVSTLELGDSALYLCASSPQDPSSGNTIYFGEGSWLTVV.